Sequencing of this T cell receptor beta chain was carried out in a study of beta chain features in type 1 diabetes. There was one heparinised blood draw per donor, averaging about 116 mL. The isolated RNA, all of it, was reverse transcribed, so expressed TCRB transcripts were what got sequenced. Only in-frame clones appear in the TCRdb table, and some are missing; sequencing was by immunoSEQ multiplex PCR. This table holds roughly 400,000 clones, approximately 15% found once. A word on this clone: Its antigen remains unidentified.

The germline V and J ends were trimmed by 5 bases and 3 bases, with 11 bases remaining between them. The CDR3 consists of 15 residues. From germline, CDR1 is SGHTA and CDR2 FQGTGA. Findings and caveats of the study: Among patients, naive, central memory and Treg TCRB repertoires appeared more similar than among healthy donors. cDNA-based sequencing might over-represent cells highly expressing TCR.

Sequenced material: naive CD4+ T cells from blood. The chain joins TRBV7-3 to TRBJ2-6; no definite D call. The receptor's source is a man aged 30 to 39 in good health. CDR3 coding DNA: TGTGCCAGCAGCCCGACCGACTTTGGGGCCAACGTCCTGACTTTC. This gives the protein CASSPTDFGANVLTF.